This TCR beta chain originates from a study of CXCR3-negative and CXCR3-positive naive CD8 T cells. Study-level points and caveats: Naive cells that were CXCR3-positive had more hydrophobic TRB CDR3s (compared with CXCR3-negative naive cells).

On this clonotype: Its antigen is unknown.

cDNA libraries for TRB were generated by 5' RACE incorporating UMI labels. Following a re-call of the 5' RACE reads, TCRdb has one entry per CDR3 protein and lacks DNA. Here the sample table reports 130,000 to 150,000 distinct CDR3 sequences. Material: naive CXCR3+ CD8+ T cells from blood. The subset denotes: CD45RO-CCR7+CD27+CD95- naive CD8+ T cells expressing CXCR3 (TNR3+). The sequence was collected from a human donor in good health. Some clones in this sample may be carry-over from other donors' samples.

The chain's CDR3 is CASSQGGPGEQYF. V gene TRBV4-2 combines with J gene TRBJ2-7; TCRdb's D call of TRBD1 is untestable without DNA. The CDR3 totals 13 residues. Germline values: CDR1 LGHNA, CDR2 YNFKEQ.